This T cell receptor delta chain was observed in a study of Vδ1+ human thymocytes. Thymocytes were sorted as CD3+ TCRVdelta1+ TCRVdelta2- after alphabeta T cell depletion. Between about 98% and 99.6% of sorted thymocytes were Vdelta1+. The CDR3 sequence is 24 residues long. In germline, CDR1 is TSWWSYY, CDR2 QGS. Trimming at V came to 0 bases and at J to 0 bases, leaving 26 bases not matched to a gene. Regarding this clone: Its antigen remains unidentified.

The study's findings and limits: Despite high sort purity, about 20% of thymic T cell receptor delta sequences were Vdelta2. Unexpected Vdelta2 sequences could cause misinterpretation of bulk repertoire data. Thymic TRG and TRD repertoires appeared highly polyclonal.

RNA was extracted from the cells and then reverse transcribed. CDR3 amplicons came from multiplex PCR with pooled V-gene forward and constant-region reverse primers. TCRdb re-processed the multiplex PCR reads using CATT. This sample yields more than 50,000 delta-chain clones, of which approximately 15% are seen a single time; roughly 0.37% belongs to the top ten. The clonotype was recovered from a girl less than two years old who had congenital heart surgery. The J gene is TRDJ1, the V gene TRDV1; 9 bases line up with TRDD3. Sample: Vdelta1+ gamma-delta thymocytes from the thymus. The subset: FACS-sorted CD3+ TCRalphabeta- TCRVdelta1+ TCRVdelta2- thymocytes. The CDR3 coding sequence is TGTGCTCTTGGGGAACTCCCTTACCTTCCTTCGGGTAACTGGGGGACCCCGTACACCGATAAACTCATCTTT. It encodes CALGELPYLPSGNWGTPYTDKLIF.